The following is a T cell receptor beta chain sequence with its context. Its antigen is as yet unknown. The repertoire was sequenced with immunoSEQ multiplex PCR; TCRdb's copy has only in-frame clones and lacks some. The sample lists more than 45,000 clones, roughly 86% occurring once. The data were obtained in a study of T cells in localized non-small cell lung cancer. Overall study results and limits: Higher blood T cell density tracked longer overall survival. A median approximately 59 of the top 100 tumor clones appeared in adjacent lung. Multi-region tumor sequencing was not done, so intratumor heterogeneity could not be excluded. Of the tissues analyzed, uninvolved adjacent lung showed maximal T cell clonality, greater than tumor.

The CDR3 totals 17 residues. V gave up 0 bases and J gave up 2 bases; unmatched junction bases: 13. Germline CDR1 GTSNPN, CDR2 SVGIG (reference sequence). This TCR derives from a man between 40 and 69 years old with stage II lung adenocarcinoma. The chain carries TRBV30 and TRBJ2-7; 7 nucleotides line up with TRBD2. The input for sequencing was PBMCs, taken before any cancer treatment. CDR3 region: CAWSVPPFGGSTYEQYF. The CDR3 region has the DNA TGTGCCTGGAGTGTACCCCCCTTCGGGGGGTCAACCTACGAGCAGTACTTC.